Below are 14 T cell receptor beta chains sequenced from a single sample in a study of T-cell reconstitution after alpha-beta-depleted transplantation in children. Unique molecular identifiers were incorporated into the prepared TCRbeta library. TCRdb ran MiXCR on the PCR reads and lists one entry per CDR3 protein. The sample yields approximately 1,000,000 distinct CDR3 sequences, roughly 29% seen once. The sequencing here drew on PBMCs, mostly from graft donor cells, taken 360 days after TCRalphabeta/CD19-depleted stem cell transplant. All receptors come from a boy younger than two who had a stem cell transplant for SCID, so the T cells may come from the graft donor.

In its sample, this clonotype was seen many times. The V and J genes are TRBV6-2 or TRBV6-3 and TRBJ2-7; TRBD1 agrees at 9 bases. This CDR3 has 15 residues. The V gene's germline CDR1 is MNHEY and CDR2 SVGEGT. V shed 4 bases, J shed 1 base, and the junction held 5 bases outside the gene matches. CDR3 bases: TGTGCCAGCAGTTCGGCCGGGACAGGGTCCTACGAGCAGTACTTC. Its protein is CASSSAGTGSYEQYF.

This chain uses TRBV19 with TRBJ2-4; D is tentatively TRBD1 or TRBD2 (6 bases each). CDR3 length: 14 residues. Trimming took 7 bases from V and 7 from J, leaving 17 bases between them. The V gene's germline CDR1 is LNHDA and CDR2 SQIVND (reference sequence). CDR3: CASMETGRWNIQYF. In DNA form, the CDR3 reads TGTGCCAGTATGGAAACAGGGAGGTGGAACATTCAGTACTTC.

The chain carries TRBV11-3 and TRBJ2-2; TRBD1 matches at 8 bases. V lost 5 bases and J lost 6; bases outside the gene matches: 5. The CDR3 totals 14 residues. Looked up from germline, CDR1 is SGHNT and CDR2 is YENEEA. DNA for the CDR3: TGTGCCAGCAGCAATGACAGGGGTGCCGGGGAGCTGTTTTTT. This translates into CASSNDRGAGELFF.

The DNA for the CDR3 is TGTGCCAGCACCAGGGAGAATCAGCCCCAGCATTTT. It yields the protein CASTRENQPQHF. The chain carries TRBV6-6 and TRBJ1-5; possibly TRBD1 for D (5 bases). Germline assignment: CDR1 MNHNY and CDR2 SVGAGI (reference sequence). Trimming left V 7 bases short and J 4 bases short, with 8 bases between. CDR3 length equals 12 residues.

This clonotype was counted between two and nine times. This rearrangement joins TRBV20-1 to TRBJ2-3; 7 bases align to TRBD2. The CDR3 covers 16 residues. J was trimmed by 0 bases and V by 3 bases; bases with no gene match: 9. Germline V gene data show CDR1 as DFQATT and CDR2 as SNEGSKA (reference sequence). The CDR3 loop reads CSARRLGGRSTDTQYF. The CDR3 bases are TGCAGTGCTAGGCGGTTGGGGGGGAGGAGCACAGATACGCAGTATTTT.

The chain joins TRBV18 to TRBJ1-1, with a tentative D call TRBD1 (5 bases). The CDR3 is 19 residues long. Germline V CDR1 and CDR2: KGHSH, LQKENI. V was cut by 3 bases and J by 0 bases, with 23 bases left in between. CDR3 amino acids: CASSPKLRDPGSVNTEAFF. The CDR3, as DNA: TGTGCCAGCTCACCCAAACTCCGGGACCCGGGGTCGGTGAACACTGAAGCTTTCTTT.

The chain carries TRBV5-1 and TRBJ2-1, with 9 bases aligning to TRBD1. Per the germline V gene, CDR1 is SGHRS and CDR2 is YFSETQ. The CDR3 has 15 amino acids. V lost 3 bases to trimming and J lost 9 bases; unmatched junction nucleotides: 10. DNA for the CDR3: TGCGCCAGCAGCTGGGGGGACAGGGCGCTAGGTGAGCAGTTCTTC. Its protein is CASSWGDRALGEQFF.

This clonotype occurred once. The chain combines TRBV20-1 with TRBJ2-3; 8 bases agree with TRBD2. The CDR3 contains 15 residues. Germline CDR1 is DFQATT and CDR2 is SNEGSKA (reference sequence). Trimming cost V 2 bases and J 0 bases; bases outside gene matches: 4. CDR3 nucleotide sequence: TGCAGTGCTAGATCCCTAGCGGGTAGCACAGATACGCAGTATTTT. This gives the protein CSARSLAGSTDTQYF.

The chain links TRBV5-1 to TRBJ2-3; 8 nucleotides agree with TRBD1. V lost 2 bases to trimming and J lost 2 bases; unmatched junction nucleotides: 7. Germline V gene data show CDR1 as SGHRS and CDR2 as YFSETQ. The CDR3 loop spans 16 amino acids. CDR3 bases: TGCGCCAGCAGCTTCGGACAGGGAAGGGTCACAGATACGCAGTATTTT. It is translated as CASSFGQGRVTDTQYF. Full variable domain (rest looked up from reference TRBV5-1 and TRBJ2-3): KAGVTQTPRYLIKTRGQQVTLSCSPISGHRSVSWYQQTPGQGLQFLFEYFSETQRNKGNFPGRFSGRQFSNSRSEMNVSTLELGDSALYLCASSFGQGRVTDTQYFGPGTRLTVL.

J is TRBJ1-5 and V is TRBV28, with D perhaps TRBD1 (6 bases). V was trimmed by 6 bases and J by 6 bases, leaving 15 bases between them. CDR1 is MDHEN, CDR2 SYDVKM, per germline. The length of the CDR3 is 14 residues. CDR3: CASSLNRVGQPQHF. The CDR3 DNA reads as TGTGCCAGCAGCCTGAACAGGGTCGGTCAGCCCCAGCATTTT.

This clonotype came up many times. This chain links TRBV29-1 with TRBJ1-1; 9 bases map to TRBD1. The CDR3 is made up of 12 amino acids. The V gene end was trimmed by 6 bases and the J gene end by 3 bases; junction bases not matched to a gene: 2. Germline loops: CDR1 SQVTM, CDR2 ANQGSEA. CDR3 amino acids: CSVWTGDTEAFF. The DNA for the CDR3 is TGCAGCGTCTGGACAGGGGACACTGAAGCTTTCTTT.

The V gene is TRBV9, the J gene TRBJ2-1; the match to TRBD1 covers 9 bases. The CDR3 consists of 16 residues. The V segment lost 0 bases and the J segment 4 bases; nucleotides outside the gene matches: 5. CDR1 is SGDLS and CDR2 is YYNGEE in the germline V gene. The CDR3 sequence is CASSVGGTGLYNEQFF. The CDR3 region has the DNA TGTGCCAGCAGCGTAGGCGGGACAGGGCTGTACAATGAGCAGTTCTTC.

In nucleotides, the CDR3 is TGTGCCAGCAGCTTTTTCGCAGGGCCCACAGATACGCAGTATTTT. This sequence encodes CASSFFAGPTDTQYF. The rearrangement joins TRBV7-9 to TRBJ2-3, with D tentatively TRBD1 (5 bases). Trimming pared 3 bases from V and 2 bases from J, leaving 12 bases between. The CDR3 totals 15 residues. Germline CDR1 reads SEHNR; CDR2 reads FQNEAQ (reference sequence).

V and J are TRBV3-1 and TRBJ2-5; D ambiguous. Trimming shortened V by 2 bases and J by 5 bases, and 24 bases separated the two germline ends. This CDR3 contains 18 residues. Per germline, CDR1 LGHDT and CDR2 YNNKEL (reference sequence). The CDR3 DNA reads as TGTGCCAGCAGCCAAAGGAAGTATCATGGACCGTTTGGGGAGACCCAGTACTTC. Translating it yields CASSQRKYHGPFGETQYF.